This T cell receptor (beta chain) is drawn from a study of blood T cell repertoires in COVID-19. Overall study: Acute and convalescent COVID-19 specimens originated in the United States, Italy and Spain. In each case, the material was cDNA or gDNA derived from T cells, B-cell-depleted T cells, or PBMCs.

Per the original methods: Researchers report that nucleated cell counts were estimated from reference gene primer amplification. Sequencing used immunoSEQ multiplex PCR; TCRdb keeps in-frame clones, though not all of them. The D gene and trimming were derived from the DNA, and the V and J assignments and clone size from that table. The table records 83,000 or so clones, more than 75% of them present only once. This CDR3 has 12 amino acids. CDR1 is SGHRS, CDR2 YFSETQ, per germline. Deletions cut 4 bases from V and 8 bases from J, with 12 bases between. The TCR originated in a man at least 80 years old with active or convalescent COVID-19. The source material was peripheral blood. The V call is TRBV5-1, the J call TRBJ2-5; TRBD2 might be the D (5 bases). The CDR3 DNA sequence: TGCGCCAGCAGCCGGATCGGGGAAACCCAGTACTTC. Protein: CASSRIGETQYF.